The entry that follows covers one T cell receptor (beta chain) sequence. The data originate from a study of blood T cell repertoires in COVID-19. Study background: COVID-19 samples from acute and convalescent phases originated in the United States, Italy and Spain.

TCRdb keeps only in-frame clones here, not all; method: immunoSEQ multiplex PCR. The top ten hold 9.5% to 13% of the sample, which has about 230,000 clones, 70% to 90% seen once. In Seattle, patients joined the study during active infection and were tracked longitudinally. The germline V gene has CDR1 LGHNT and CDR2 FRNRAP. This CDR3 contains 13 residues. Trimming removed 5 bases from V and 9 bases from J, with 14 bases in between. The chain carries TRBV12-5 and TRBJ2-1; D might be TRBD1 (5 bases). The sequence came from a man aged 50 or older with COVID-19, enrolled during active disease. Material: peripheral blood. CDR3 residues: CASGPHPRGEQFF. CDR3 sequence (DNA): TGTGCTAGTGGTCCCCATCCTAGGGGTGAGCAGTTCTTC.